These 20 T cell receptor beta chains share one sample of origin, sequenced in a study of shared clonotypes between healthy human individuals. Sequenced by immunoSEQ multiplex PCR; TCRdb stores in-frame clones only, minus some. The sample lists millions of clones, about 95% occurring once. Naivety among CD8 cells was defined by CD45RO negativity and positive CCR7 selection, thereby excluding terminally differentiated effector memory CD45RA+ cells. The sequencing sample was made of naive CD8+ T cells sorted from blood. These receptors were collected from a man between 18 and 29 years old in good health.

This clone showed up just once. J is TRBJ2-7 and V is TRBV9, with 8 bases identical to TRBD1. Germline CDR1 and CDR2: SGDLS and YYNGEE. The V gene end was trimmed by 3 bases and the J gene end by 2 bases; junction bases not matched to a gene: 4. The CDR3 runs 14 residues. The CDR3 loop reads CASSATGGPYEQYF. The CDR3, as DNA: TGTGCCAGCAGCGCCACAGGGGGTCCCTACGAGCAGTACTTC.

The chain links TRBV4-3 to TRBJ2-7; D possibly corresponds to TRBD1 (5 bases). Germline V gene data show CDR1 as LGHNA and CDR2 as YSLEER. V was shortened by 5 bases and J by 0 bases, with 17 bases between the two germline ends. The CDR3 consists of 16 residues. The CDR3 nucleotides read TGCGCCAGCAGCGGAGCATCGACAGCTAACTCCTACGAGCAGTACTTC. Translating gives CASSGASTANSYEQYF.

The count of this clone is one. J is TRBJ1-2 and V is TRBV5-1; D is unclear. Germline CDR1 reads SGHRS; CDR2 reads YFSETQ. Trimming cost V 4 bases and J 6 bases, with 16 bases left between them. The CDR3 spans 14 residues. This chain's CDR3 is CASSPREGRHGYTF. In nucleotides, the CDR3 is TGCGCCAGCAGCCCCCGGGAGGGTCGGCATGGCTACACCTTC.

DNA for the CDR3: TGCGCCAGCAGCATGACCCGGGGGTCTACAGATACGCAGTATTTT. It encodes CASSMTRGSTDTQYF. The chain has TRBV5-1 and TRBJ2-3; a weak D match, TRBD2 (6 bases). The V end was cut by 4 bases, the J end by 3 bases, with 15 bases between. This CDR3 is 15 amino acids long. The V gene's germline CDR1 is SGHRS and CDR2 YFSETQ.

The J gene is TRBJ2-7, the V gene TRBV4-1; weak D call: TRBD2 (5 bases). Germline assignment: CDR1 MGHRA and CDR2 YSYEKL. Trimming stripped 0 bases from V and 1 base from J, with 19 bases between. This CDR3 has 18 amino acids. CDR3 sequence (DNA): TGCGCCAGCAGCCAAGAGCCACCGGAGGCAGGAGTTTCCTACGAGCAGTACTTC. It encodes CASSQEPPEAGVSYEQYF.

The chain recombines TRBV10-2 with TRBJ2-5; TRBD2 aligns across 7 bases. The CDR3 sequence is 14 residues long. Germline V gives CDR1 WSHSY, CDR2 SAAADI. The trim removed 2 bases at V and 5 bases at J, leaving 5 bases unmatched. The CDR3 spells CASSETGEGETQYF. The DNA of the CDR3 is TGCGCCAGCAGTGAGACGGGGGAGGGGGAGACCCAGTACTTC.

This chain links TRBV6-1 with TRBJ2-5; D is undetermined. V was clipped by 2 bases and J by 5 bases, with 18 bases between them. Germline assignment: CDR1 MNHNS and CDR2 SASEGT. The CDR3 is made up of 16 amino acids. The CDR3 sequence: CASSERGRDPTETQYF. CDR3 coding DNA: TGTGCCAGCAGTGAAAGAGGACGCGACCCCACGGAGACCCAGTACTTC.

The CDR3 DNA reads TGTGCCAGCAGCCGGCCACAGGAAAACTATGGCTACACCTTC. This gives the protein CASSRPQENYGYTF. J is TRBJ1-2 and V is TRBV5-4, with TRBD1 as a possible D gene (5 bases). From germline, CDR1 is SGHNT and CDR2 YYREEE (reference sequence). CDR3 size: 14 residues. Trimming removed 4 bases from V and 2 bases from J, with 12 bases in between.

The chain has TRBV27 and TRBJ2-7; D gene unclear. This CDR3 spans 12 amino acids. Per germline, CDR1 MNHEY and CDR2 SMNVEV (reference sequence). V was shortened by 5 bases and J by 4 bases, with 9 bases between the two germline ends. The CDR3 protein is CASSDLGYEQYF. The CDR3 DNA follows: TGTGCCAGCAGTGACCTTGGGTACGAGCAGTACTTC.

This chain connects TRBV4-1 to TRBJ2-1, with TRBD1 matching 9 bases. CDR1 and CDR2 (germline): MGHRA, YSYEKL. The CDR3 loop spans 13 amino acids. Losses at the gene ends were 6 bases for V and 4 bases for J; bases not matched to a gene: 1. The CDR3 is CASRGQGYNEQFF. The CDR3 DNA reads TGCGCCAGCAGGGGACAGGGTTACAATGAGCAGTTCTTC.

This chain connects TRBV6-1 to TRBJ1-3; 7 bases fit TRBD1. CDR3 length: 15 residues. CDR1 and CDR2 from the germline V gene are MNHNS and SASEGT. With 4 bases clipped from V and 2 bases from J, the junction kept 5 bases outside the gene matches. The CDR3 nucleotides read TGTGCCAGCAGTGGGACAGGCTACCCTGGAAACACCATATATTTT. Its protein product is CASSGTGYPGNTIYF.

This rearrangement joins TRBV2 to TRBJ2-7; D is uncertain. This CDR3 comprises 12 residues. V lost 7 bases and J lost 3, with 10 bases in between. Germline V gene sequence: CDR1 SNHLY, CDR2 FYNNEI. This CDR3 reads CASTGLDYEQYF. The CDR3 nucleotides read TGTGCCAGCACTGGTCTCGACTACGAGCAGTACTTC.

This chain joins TRBV23-1 and TRBJ1-1; D call uncertain. TRBV23-1 is annotated as an ORF whose role is uncertain. The germline V and J ends were trimmed by 0 bases and 5 bases, with 13 bases remaining between them. There are 15 residues in the CDR3. The CDR3 region has the DNA TGCGCCAGCAGTCAATCGACTGGCCGGGATACTGAAGCTTTCTTT. This codes for CASSQSTGRDTEAFF.

The chain joins TRBV6-1 to TRBJ1-6; D unresolved. Germline CDR1 is MNHNS and CDR2 is SASEGT. The V and J ends lost 1 base and 4 bases respectively, with 11 bases between them. CDR3 length: 16 residues. The CDR3 reads CASSEEEGYYNSPLHF. For the CDR3, the DNA is TGTGCCAGCAGTGAAGAGGAAGGGTATTATAATTCACCCCTCCACTTT.

The CDR3 reads CASSGYRGDYGYTF. The CDR3 region has the DNA TGTGCCAGCAGCGGTTACAGGGGAGACTATGGCTACACCTTC. The chain links TRBV9 to TRBJ1-2, with TRBD1 matching 7 bases. The trim removed 3 bases at V and 3 bases at J, leaving 5 bases unmatched. Germline CDR1 is SGDLS and CDR2 is YYNGEE. The CDR3 is 14 amino acids.

The rearrangement uses TRBV9 and TRBJ2-7, with D hard to call. The CDR3 sequence is 13 residues long. Trimming removed 0 bases from V and 5 bases from J, with 9 bases in between. Germline CDR1 reads SGDLS; CDR2 reads YYNGEE. CDR3: CASSVAVGHEQYF. CDR3 bases: TGTGCCAGCAGCGTAGCTGTGGGCCACGAGCAGTACTTC.

This clone was counted once. This chain joins TRBV27 and TRBJ2-1; possibly TRBD2 for D (5 bases). Trimming cost V 5 bases and J 6 bases, with 20 bases left between them. The CDR3 is 16 amino acids. Germline CDR1 reads MNHEY; CDR2 reads SMNVEV (reference sequence). The CDR3 protein is CASSILAGGAANEQFF. Here the CDR3 DNA reads TGTGCCAGCAGTATCCTAGCCGGTGGAGCTGCCAATGAGCAGTTCTTC.

In its sample, this clone was seen once. This same CDR3 is encoded by further DNA sequences in the sample. The V call is TRBV28, the J call TRBJ1-5; no reliable D call. The V gene's germline CDR1 is MDHEN and CDR2 SYDVKM. The CDR3 spans 13 residues. V was pared by 3 bases and J by 5 bases, with 8 bases between. CDR3 region: CASSFTSYQPQHF. The CDR3, as DNA: TGTGCCAGCAGTTTTACGTCATATCAGCCCCAGCATTTT.

The chain uses TRBV11-2 and TRBJ2-7; D remains ambiguous. Trimming took 4 bases from V and 2 from J, leaving 18 bases between them. Per the germline V gene, CDR1 is SGHAT and CDR2 is FQNNGV. The CDR3 has 16 residues. CDR3: CASSSPVDTSAYEQYF. The DNA for the CDR3 is TGTGCCAGCAGCTCCCCGGTAGATACGTCAGCCTACGAGCAGTACTTC.

The chain employs TRBV5-6 and TRBJ2-7, with a tentative D call TRBD2 (6 bases). This CDR3 contains 16 residues. The ends were cut back, 4 bases at V and 0 bases at J, with 17 bases in the middle. Germline V CDR1 and CDR2: SGHDT, YYEEEE. DNA for the CDR3: TGTGCCAGCAGCCTCAGCGGGCAGGCTATCTCCTACGAGCAGTACTTC. Its protein is CASSLSGQAISYEQYF.